Detailed here is one TCR beta chain. Its antigen is undetermined. A second 7 to 11 cycle PCR used barcoded and J-beta primers. TCRdb re-called the 5' RACE reads through MiXCR, storing one row per CDR3 protein. In the table there are about 1,000,000 distinct CDR3 sequences, 45% of which are singletons. The data are from a study of blood T cells in healthy people across ages. CDR3 length equals 13 residues. Per the germline V gene, CDR1 is SGHRS and CDR2 is YFSETQ. The V and J ends lost 6 bases and 0 bases respectively, with 6 bases between them. Study findings and constraints: The CMV status of each donor remained undetermined, and this could have confounded shifts in expanded clonotypes.

The rearrangement links TRBV5-1 to TRBJ2-2, with D unclear. The sequence derives from a woman in her sixties or seventies in good health. The sample was blood. The CDR3 loop reads CASTPPNTGELFF. Written as DNA, the CDR3 is TGCGCCAGCACCCCACCGAACACCGGGGAGCTGTTTTTT.